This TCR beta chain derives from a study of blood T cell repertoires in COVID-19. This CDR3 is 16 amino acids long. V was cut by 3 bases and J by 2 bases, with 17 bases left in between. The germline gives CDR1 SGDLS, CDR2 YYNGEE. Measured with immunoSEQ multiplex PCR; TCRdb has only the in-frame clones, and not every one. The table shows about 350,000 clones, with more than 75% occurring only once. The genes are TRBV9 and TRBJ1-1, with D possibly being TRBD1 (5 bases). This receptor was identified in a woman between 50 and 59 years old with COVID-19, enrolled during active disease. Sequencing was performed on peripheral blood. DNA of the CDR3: TGTGCCAGCAGCGCCCGACAGACCGCCGTTAACACTGAAGCTTTCTTT. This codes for CASSARQTAVNTEAFF.